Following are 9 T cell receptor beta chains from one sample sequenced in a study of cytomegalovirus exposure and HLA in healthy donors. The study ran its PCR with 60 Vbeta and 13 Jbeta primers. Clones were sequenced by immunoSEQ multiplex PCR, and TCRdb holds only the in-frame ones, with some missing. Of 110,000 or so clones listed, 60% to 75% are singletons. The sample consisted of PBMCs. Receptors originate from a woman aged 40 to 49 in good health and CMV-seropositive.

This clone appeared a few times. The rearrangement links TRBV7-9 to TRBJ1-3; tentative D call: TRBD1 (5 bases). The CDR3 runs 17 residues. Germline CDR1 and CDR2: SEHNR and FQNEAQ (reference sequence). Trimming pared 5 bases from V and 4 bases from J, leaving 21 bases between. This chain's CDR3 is CASSQGAHMAPGNTIYF. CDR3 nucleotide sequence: TGTGCCAGCAGCCAAGGGGCCCATATGGCTCCCGGAAACACCATATATTTT.

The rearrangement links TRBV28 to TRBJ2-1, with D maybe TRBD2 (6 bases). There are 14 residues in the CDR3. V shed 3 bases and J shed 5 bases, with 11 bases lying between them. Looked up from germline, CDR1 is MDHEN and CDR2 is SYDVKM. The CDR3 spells CASSFRDSDNEQFF. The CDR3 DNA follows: TGTGCCAGCAGTTTTCGGGACTCTGACAATGAGCAGTTCTTC.

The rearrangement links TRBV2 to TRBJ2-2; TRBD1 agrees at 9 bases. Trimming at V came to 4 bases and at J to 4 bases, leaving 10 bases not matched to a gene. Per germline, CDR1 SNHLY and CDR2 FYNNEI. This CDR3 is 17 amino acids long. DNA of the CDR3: TGTGCCAGCAGTGTGTACAGGGACAGGGTCTCCACCGGGGAGCTGTTTTTT. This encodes CASSVYRDRVSTGELFF.

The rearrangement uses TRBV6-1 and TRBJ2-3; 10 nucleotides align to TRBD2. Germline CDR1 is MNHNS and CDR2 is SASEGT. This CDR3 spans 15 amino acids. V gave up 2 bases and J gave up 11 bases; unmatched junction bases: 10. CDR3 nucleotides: TGTGCCAGCAGTGAAACACTAGCGGGAAGCTGGGGGCAGTATTTT. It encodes CASSETLAGSWGQYF.

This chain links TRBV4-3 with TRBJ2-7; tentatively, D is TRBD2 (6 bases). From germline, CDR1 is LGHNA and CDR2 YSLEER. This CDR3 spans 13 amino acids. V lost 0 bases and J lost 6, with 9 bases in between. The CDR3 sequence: CASSQDAGFEQYF. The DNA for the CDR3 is TGCGCCAGCAGCCAAGATGCGGGGTTCGAGCAGTACTTC.

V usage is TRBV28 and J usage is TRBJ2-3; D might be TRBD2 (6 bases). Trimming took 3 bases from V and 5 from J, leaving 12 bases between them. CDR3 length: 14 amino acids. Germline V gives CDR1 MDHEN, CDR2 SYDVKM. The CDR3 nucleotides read TGTGCCAGCAGTTTTGTCAGGGAGGAAGATACGCAGTATTTT. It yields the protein CASSFVREEDTQYF.

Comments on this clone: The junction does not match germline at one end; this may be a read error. The CDR3 reads CASSFTGATGTQYF. DNA for the CDR3: TGTGCCAGCAGCTTTACAGGGGCGACAGGTACGCAGTATTTT. The chain recombines TRBV5-4 with TRBJ2-3, with 7 bases lining up with TRBD1. This CDR3 has 14 amino acids. Germline V gives CDR1 SGHNT, CDR2 YYREEE (reference sequence).

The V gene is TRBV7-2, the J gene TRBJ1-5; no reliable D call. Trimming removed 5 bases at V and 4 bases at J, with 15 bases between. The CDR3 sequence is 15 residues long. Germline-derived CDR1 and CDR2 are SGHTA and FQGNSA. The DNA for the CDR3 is TGTGCCAGCAGCACCCGGACTGCAGAAAATCAGCCCCAGCATTTT. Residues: CASSTRTAENQPQHF.

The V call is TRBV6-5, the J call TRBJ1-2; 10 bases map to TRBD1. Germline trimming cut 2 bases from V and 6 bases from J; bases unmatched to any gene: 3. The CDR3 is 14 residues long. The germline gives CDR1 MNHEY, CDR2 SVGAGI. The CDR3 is CASSYRTGGDGYTF. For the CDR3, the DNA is TGTGCCAGCAGTTACCGGACAGGGGGGGATGGCTACACCTTC.